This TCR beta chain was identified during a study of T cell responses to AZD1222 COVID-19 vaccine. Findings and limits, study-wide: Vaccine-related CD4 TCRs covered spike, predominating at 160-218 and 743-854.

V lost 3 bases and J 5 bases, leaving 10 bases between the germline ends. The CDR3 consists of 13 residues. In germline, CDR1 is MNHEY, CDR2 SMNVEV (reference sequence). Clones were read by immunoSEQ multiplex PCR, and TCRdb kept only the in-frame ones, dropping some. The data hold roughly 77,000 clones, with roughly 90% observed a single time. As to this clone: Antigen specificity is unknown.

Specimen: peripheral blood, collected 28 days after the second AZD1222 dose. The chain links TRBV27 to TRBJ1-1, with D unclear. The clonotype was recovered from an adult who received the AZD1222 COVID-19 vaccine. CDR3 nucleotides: TGTGCCAGCAGTTTGGGTGCGTTGACTGAAGCTTTCTTT. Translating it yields CASSLGALTEAFF.